There are a few counts of the clone carrying this TCR beta chain. The data are from a study of blood T cell repertoires in COVID-19. Here immunoSEQ multiplex PCR was the method, and the copy in TCRdb shows in-frame clones only, minus some. The table has around 300,000 clones, 88% seen once. V lost 0 bases and J lost 10, with 12 bases in between. This CDR3 spans 13 amino acids. Germline V lookup: CDR1 WNHNN, CDR2 SYGVQD (reference sequence). Which cohort a participant joined came from the clinical history participants gave. Sequencing input: PBMCs or T cells enriched from blood (not recorded which). The V and J genes are TRBV10-1 and TRBJ1-1, with D unclear. This TCR derives from a young woman who had recovered from COVID-19. CDR3 nucleotide sequence: TGCGCCAGCAGTGAGTCGGGCGCCGCGGGAGCTTTCTTT. Encoded protein: CASSESGAAGAFF.